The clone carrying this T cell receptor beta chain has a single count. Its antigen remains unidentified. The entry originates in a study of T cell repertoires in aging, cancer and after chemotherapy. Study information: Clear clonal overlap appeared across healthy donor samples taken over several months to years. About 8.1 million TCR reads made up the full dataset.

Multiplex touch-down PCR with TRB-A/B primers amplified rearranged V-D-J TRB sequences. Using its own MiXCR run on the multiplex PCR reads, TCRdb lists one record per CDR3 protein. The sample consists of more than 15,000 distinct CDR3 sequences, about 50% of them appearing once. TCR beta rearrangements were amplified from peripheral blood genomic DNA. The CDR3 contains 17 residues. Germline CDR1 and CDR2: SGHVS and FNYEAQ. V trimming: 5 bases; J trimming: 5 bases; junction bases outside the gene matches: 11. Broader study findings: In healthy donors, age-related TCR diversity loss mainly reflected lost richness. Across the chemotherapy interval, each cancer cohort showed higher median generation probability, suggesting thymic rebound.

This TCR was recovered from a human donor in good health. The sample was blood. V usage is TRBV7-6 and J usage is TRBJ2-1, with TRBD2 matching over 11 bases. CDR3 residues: CASSLREASGRHNEQFF. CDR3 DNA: TGTGCCAGCAGCCTCCGGGAGGCTAGCGGGAGGCACAATGAGCAGTTCTTC. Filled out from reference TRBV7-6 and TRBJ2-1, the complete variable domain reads GAGVSQSPRYKVTKRGQDVALRCDPISGHVSLYWYRQALGQGPEFLTYFNYEAQQDKSGLPNDRFSAERPEGSISTLTIQRTEQRDSAMYRCASSLREASGRHNEQFFGPGTRLTVL.